Listed below are T cell receptor beta chains from one sample, sequenced in a study of shared clonotypes between healthy human individuals. Profiled with immunoSEQ multiplex PCR; TCRdb holds only in-frame clones, not every one. The table has about 2.1 million clones, approximately 94% seen once. The source material was naive CD8+ T cells from PBMCs. The receptors come from a man younger than 30 in good health. Some clones in this sample may be carry-over from other donors' samples. Each CDR3 is given with its conserved first and last residue. A D gene is named only where the DNA matches it firmly. Clone size, where shown, is once, few, many, or a class for clones that have expanded.

v_gene,j_gene,abundance,d_gene,CDR3aa,CDR3nt
TRBV5-4,TRBJ1-2,.,.,CASSPARQYGYTF,TGTGCCAGCAGCCCCGCCCGACAGTATGGCTACACCTTC
TRBV5-1,TRBJ2-2,.,.,CASSFAGELFF,TGCGCCAGCAGTTTCGCCGGGGAGCTGTTTTTT
TRBV4-2,TRBJ2-1,.,TRBD2,CASSPRSRLAGGYNEQFF,TGTGCCAGCAGCCCAAGATCTCGCCTAGCGGGAGGTTACAATGAGCAGTTCTTC
TRBV29-1,TRBJ2-1,.,TRBD2,CSVEAPTSGDNEQFF,TGCAGCGTTGAAGCTCCCACTAGCGGGGACAATGAGCAGTTCTTC
TRBV7-9,TRBJ2-7,.,TRBD2,CASSSPTSGKTYEQYF,TGTGCCAGCAGCTCCCCCACTAGCGGTAAAACATACGAGCAGTACTTC
TRBV9,TRBJ2-7,.,.,CASSDLGAALYEQYF,TGTGCCAGCAGTGACCTCGGGGCAGCACTCTACGAGCAGTACTTC
TRBV29-1,TRBJ1-2,.,.,CSVPDGLGGYTF,TGCAGCGTCCCGGACGGCCTGGGAGGCTACACCTTC
TRBV7-3,TRBJ2-3,.,.,CASSLTPSGSESDTQYF,TGTGCCAGCAGCTTAACGCCGAGCGGGTCTGAGTCAGATACGCAGTATTTT
TRBV6-6,TRBJ1-4,.,.,CASRDTPNEKLFF,TGTGCCAGCAGAGACACGCCAAATGAAAAACTGTTTTTT
TRBV30,TRBJ2-4,.,.,CAWSPGLLAKNIQYF,TGTGCCTGGAGTCCCGGACTTCTAGCCAAAAACATTCAGTACTTC
TRBV9,TRBJ1-2,.,TRBD1,CASSRTGGGYTF,TGTGCCAGCAGCCGGACAGGTGGGGGCTACACCTTC
TRBV18,TRBJ2-7,.,TRBD1,CASSPRGDRDFYEQYF,TGTGCCAGCTCACCAAGGGGGGACAGGGATTTTTACGAGCAGTACTTC
TRBV29-1,TRBJ2-2,.,.,CSVGGIRGGTGELFF,TGCAGCGTAGGGGGTATAAGGGGCGGCACCGGGGAGCTGTTTTTT
TRBV5-6,TRBJ2-1,.,.,CASSHRGPYNEQFF,TGTGCCAGCAGCCACCGGGGGCCCTACAATGAGCAGTTCTTC
TRBV29-1,TRBJ2-3,once,.,CSVDGVRVGSGNTDTQYF,TGCAGCGTTGACGGGGTGCGAGTCGGGAGCGGAAACACAGATACGCAGTATTTT
TRBV10-3,TRBJ2-7,.,TRBD1,CAISGGQDLYEQYF,TGTGCCATCAGTGGGGGACAGGATCTCTACGAGCAGTACTTC
TRBV4-1,TRBJ2-2,.,TRBD2,CASSPLAGVNTGELFF,TGCGCCAGCAGCCCCCTAGCGGGCGTCAACACCGGGGAGCTGTTTTTT